A single sample is the source of the 25 T cell receptor beta chains below, sequenced in a study of lymphopenia after photon versus proton radiotherapy. Data came from immunoSEQ multiplex PCR; TCRdb stores just in-frame clones and leaves some out. The sample comprises around 30,000 clones, roughly 90% of which are singletons, and roughly 6.2% rests with the top ten. The sequencing here drew on peripheral blood, taken from a patient treated with photon-based radiotherapy. Receptors were obtained from a woman between 45 and 60 years old with pancreatic cancer.

The gene calls are TRBV28 and TRBJ2-6; D is perhaps TRBD1 (6 bases). Germline V gene data show CDR1 as MDHEN and CDR2 as SYDVKM. V was shortened by 6 bases and J by 0 bases, with 24 bases between the two germline ends. CDR3 length: 20 amino acids. For the CDR3, the DNA is TGTGCCAGCAGCCGGAGACCAGGGGCCCGACCCTACTCTGGGGCCAACGTCCTGACTTTC. It is translated as CASSRRPGARPYSGANVLTF.

This chain joins TRBV9 and TRBJ1-2; 7 bases align to TRBD1. V shed 3 bases, J shed 3 bases, and the junction held 5 bases outside the gene matches. There are 14 residues in the CDR3. Germline V CDR1 and CDR2: SGDLS, YYNGEE. The CDR3 sequence is CASSALTGDYGYTF. The CDR3 DNA reads as TGTGCCAGCAGCGCCCTAACAGGGGACTATGGCTACACCTTC.

This chain uses TRBV7-6 with TRBJ1-5, with 9 bases fitting TRBD1. The CDR3 is made up of 14 amino acids. Germline-derived CDR1 and CDR2 are SGHVS and FNYEAQ. With V trimmed by 1 base and J by 6 bases, 1 base remained unmatched. The CDR3 DNA sequence: TGTGCCAGCAGCTTAGGACAGGGGGGTCAGCCCCAGCATTTT. Translated: CASSLGQGGQPQHF.

The chain combines TRBV5-1 with TRBJ2-3; possible D gene TRBD2, 6 bases. CDR1 is SGHRS and CDR2 is YFSETQ in the germline V gene. The CDR3 covers 18 residues. Trimming took 0 bases from V and 4 from J, leaving 21 bases between them. The CDR3 is CASSLASVVGSRADTQYF. CDR3 coding DNA: TGCGCCAGCAGCTTGGCGAGCGTAGTCGGGAGTCGGGCAGATACGCAGTATTTT.

V and J are TRBV30 and TRBJ2-7; either TRBD1 or TRBD2 may supply D (5 bases each). The CDR3 is 12 amino acids. Trimming pared 4 bases from V and 3 bases from J, leaving 10 bases between. Germline V gene sequence: CDR1 GTSNPN, CDR2 SVGIG (reference sequence). The CDR3 sequence is CAWNPGSYEQYF. The CDR3 coding sequence is TGTGCCTGGAATCCAGGGAGCTACGAGCAGTACTTC.

J is TRBJ1-5 and V is TRBV28, with unresolved D. CDR3 length equals 14 residues. V was clipped by 6 bases and J by 6 bases, with 15 bases between them. CDR1 and CDR2 (germline): MDHEN, SYDVKM. CDR3 loop: CASRGPGGFQPQHF. The CDR3 DNA reads as TGTGCCAGCAGGGGCCCAGGAGGATTTCAGCCCCAGCATTTT.

This rearrangement joins TRBV5-6 to TRBJ2-5, with 7 bases aligning to TRBD1. The DNA end favors TRBJ2-7, so the J call may be wrong. CDR1 and CDR2 from the germline V gene are SGHDT and YYEEEE. The CDR3 totals 15 residues. CDR3 amino acids: CASSGRLTGSGEQYF. CDR3 nucleotide sequence: TGTGCCAGCAGCGGCAGATTGACAGGGTCGGGCGAGCAGTACTTC.

This clone was observed once. The chain has TRBV5-4 and TRBJ1-2; 9 bases match TRBD1. CDR3 length equals 15 residues. Trimming at V came to 4 bases and at J to 2 bases, leaving 6 bases not matched to a gene. Germline CDR1 reads SGHNT; CDR2 reads YYREEE (reference sequence). The CDR3 is CASSLTGQGNYGYTF. The CDR3 DNA reads TGTGCCAGCAGCCTCACGGGACAGGGCAACTATGGCTACACCTTC.

This chain joins TRBV4-2 and TRBJ2-7; D is undetermined. Germline CDR1 LGHNA, CDR2 YNFKEQ. V was pared by 0 bases and J by 1 base, with 10 bases between. This CDR3 has 15 amino acids. The CDR3 bases are TGTGCCAGCAGCCAAGATCAGTCTCCATCCTACGAGCAGTACTTC. As protein: CASSQDQSPSYEQYF.

This sequence joins TRBV11-2 and TRBJ1-2; D unclear. Germline CDR1 reads SGHAT; CDR2 reads FQNNGV. Between the trimmed V and J ends, which lost 2 bases and 4 bases, there was a span of 14 bases. This CDR3 region has 15 residues. The CDR3 region is CASSLSGQDGYGYTF. The CDR3 nucleotides read TGTGCCAGCAGCTTAAGTGGGCAGGACGGCTATGGCTACACCTTC.

The chain links TRBV19 to TRBJ2-4, with TRBD1 as a possible D gene (6 bases). Germline V gene data show CDR1 as LNHDA and CDR2 as SQIVND (reference sequence). The CDR3 runs to 14 residues. The V end was cut by 3 bases, the J end by 6 bases, with 12 bases between. The CDR3 reads CASSMTGGRNIQYF. The CDR3 nucleotides are TGTGCCAGTAGTATGACTGGGGGCAGAAACATTCAGTACTTC.

This chain's CDR3 is CASSPFLGLAGGEQFF. As DNA, the CDR3 is TGTGCCAGTAGCCCTTTCCTGGGACTAGCGGGAGGTGAGCAGTTCTTC. The chain recombines TRBV19 with TRBJ2-1; 15 positions agree with TRBD2. Germline CDR1 reads LNHDA; CDR2 reads SQIVND (reference sequence). The CDR3 spans 16 residues. J lost 9 bases, V lost 6 bases, and 9 bases had no gene match.

The chain has TRBV29-1 and TRBJ1-1; D is undetermined. Germline lookup yields CDR1 SQVTM and CDR2 ANQGSEA. Trimming shortened V by 0 bases and J by 1 base, and 3 bases separated the two germline ends. This CDR3 spans 12 amino acids. The CDR3 sequence is CSVEDRNTEAFF. The CDR3 DNA reads TGCAGCGTTGAAGATCGGAACACTGAAGCTTTCTTT.

This clone was seen once. V and J are TRBV5-6 and TRBJ2-1; D gene unclear. The CDR3 is 17 residues long. V was shortened by 0 bases and J by 6 bases, with 19 bases between the two germline ends. Germline V gene data show CDR1 as SGHDT and CDR2 as YYEEEE. The DNA of the CDR3 is TGTGCCAGCAGCTTGGAAAGATTAGTGGGGAAGGCCAATGAGCAGTTCTTC. This sequence encodes CASSLERLVGKANEQFF.

This chain connects TRBV9 to TRBJ2-3; a weak D match, TRBD2 (6 bases). This CDR3 contains 13 residues. V lost 7 bases and J 0 bases, leaving 9 bases between the germline ends. Germline CDR1 SGDLS, CDR2 YYNGEE. CDR3 coding DNA: TGTGCCAGCGTGGGGACTAGCACAGATACGCAGTATTTT. This translates into CASVGTSTDTQYF.

The chain couples TRBV19 to TRBJ1-5, with 9 bases that match TRBD1. CDR1 is LNHDA, CDR2 SQIVND, per germline (reference sequence). Unmatched junction bases numbered 9, after V lost 3 bases and J lost 0 bases. This CDR3 contains 18 residues. CDR3 DNA sequence: TGTGCCAGTAGTATTCGGGGGACAGGGAGAAGTAGCAATCAGCCCCAGCATTTT. Amino acids: CASSIRGTGRSSNQPQHF.

The chain couples TRBV18 to TRBJ1-2; D not certain. This CDR3 is built from 13 residues. Per germline, CDR1 KGHSH and CDR2 LQKENI. Trimming shortened V by 3 bases and J by 6 bases, and 11 bases separated the two germline ends. The CDR3 region is CASSPGIFDGYTF. DNA for the CDR3: TGTGCCAGCTCACCGGGTATTTTCGATGGCTACACCTTC. The full variable domain, rest sourced from reference TRBV18 and TRBJ1-2, is NAGVMQNPRHLVRRRGQEARLRCSPMKGHSHVYWYRQLPEEGLKFMVYLQKENIIDESGMPKERFSAEFPKEGPSILRIQQVVRGDSAAYFCASSPGIFDGYTFGSGTRLTVV.

V is TRBV11-3 and J is TRBJ2-3, with D possibly TRBD1 on 6 matching bases. The CDR3 is made up of 14 amino acids. Germline V CDR1 and CDR2: SGHNT, YENEEA. The V end lost 4 bases, the J end lost 4 bases, and 12 bases lay between the germline ends. Here the CDR3 DNA reads TGTGCCAGCAGCTCCCACAGGGCCCCAGATACGCAGTATTTT. Amino acids: CASSSHRAPDTQYF.

This sequence joins TRBV7-2 and TRBJ2-1; D tentatively fits TRBD1 or TRBD2 (5 bases each). V lost 7 bases to trimming and J lost 6 bases, with 22 bases between them. CDR1 and CDR2 (germline): SGHTA, FQGNSA. The CDR3 is 16 amino acids. The CDR3 DNA is TGTGCCAGCACCCGACACGGGGACCAAGCGGTCAATGAGCAGTTCTTC. It encodes CASTRHGDQAVNEQFF.

The gene calls are TRBV5-8 and TRBJ1-1, with D unclear. This CDR3 comprises 12 residues. Germline assignment: CDR1 SGHTS and CDR2 YDEGEE. Trimming cost V 2 bases and J 8 bases, with 10 bases left between them. The CDR3 region is CASSFKRIEAFF. The CDR3 coding sequence is TGTGCCAGCAGCTTCAAAAGGATAGAAGCTTTCTTT.

This chain links TRBV19 with TRBJ1-3; unclear D gene. The CDR3 sequence is 16 residues long. The germline V gene has CDR1 LNHDA and CDR2 SQIVND (reference sequence). V dropped 5 bases and J dropped 0 bases, with 14 bases sitting between them. CDR3 nucleotides: TGTGCCAGTAGTCCGCGGTCTTCGAGCTCTGGAAACACCATATATTTT. Protein sequence: CASSPRSSSSGNTIYF.

This chain connects TRBV13 to TRBJ2-3, with 9 bases lining up with TRBD1. CDR1 PRHDT and CDR2 FYEKMQ come from the germline V gene (reference sequence). The CDR3 has 16 amino acids. V shed 1 base and J 4 bases; nucleotides not matched to a gene: 6. CDR3 in DNA: TGTGCCAGCAGCTTAGTAGGACAGGGGAGAGCAGATACGCAGTATTTT. The encoded protein is CASSLVGQGRADTQYF.

V is TRBV7-9 and J is TRBJ2-6, with 12 bases identical to TRBD1. Looked up from germline, CDR1 is SEHNR and CDR2 is FQNEAQ (reference sequence). This CDR3 spans 17 amino acids. The V gene end was trimmed by 5 bases and the J gene end by 3 bases; junction bases not matched to a gene: 5. CDR3 bases: TGTGCCAGCAGCCCGGGACAGGGGGCCGGTGGGGCCAACGTCCTGACTTTC. Its translation is CASSPGQGAGGANVLTF.

This sequence joins TRBV19 and TRBJ2-1; either TRBD1 or TRBD2 may supply D (5 bases each). The CDR3 is 13 amino acids. The germline gives CDR1 LNHDA, CDR2 SQIVND (reference sequence). Trimming removed 3 bases at V and 2 bases at J, with 5 bases between. The CDR3, as DNA: TGTGCCAGTAGTATGGGGGCCTACAATGAGCAGTTCTTC. Translation: CASSMGAYNEQFF.

CDR3 protein: CASSADSSYNEQFF. The CDR3 bases are TGTGCCAGCAGCGCAGACAGTTCCTACAATGAGCAGTTCTTC. This sequence joins TRBV7-9 and TRBJ2-1; TRBD1 might be the D (5 bases). From germline, CDR1 is SEHNR and CDR2 FQNEAQ (reference sequence). The CDR3 is 14 amino acids. The V end was cut by 5 bases, the J end by 1 base, with 9 bases between.